At least ten counts were recorded for the clone carrying this T cell receptor (beta chain). Germline lookup yields CDR1 SGDLS and CDR2 YYNGEE. V was cut by 6 bases and J by 2 bases, with 14 bases left in between. The CDR3 totals 14 residues. The data were taken from a study of Graves' ophthalmopathy and Graves' hyperthyroidism. Study information: Absence of ophthalmopathy within 18 months of follow-up defined stable hyperthyroidism.

Other autoimmune disease, uncontrolled infection, pregnancy and lactation led to exclusion. The sequenced template was RNA, covering the TCR beta CDR3 region. A first-round RT-PCR used HTBI primers, followed by a second-round multiplex PCR. TCRdb analysed the multiplex PCR reads with MiXCR anew, one entry per CDR3 protein. The profile shows approximately 1.2 million distinct CDR3 sequences, about 40% of them singletons. The receptor was derived from an adult man with Graves' hyperthyroidism. The genes are TRBV9 and TRBJ2-5, with unresolved D. The sample consisted of peripheral blood or thyroid tissue (not recorded which). The chain's CDR3 is CASTKDPGQETQYF. In DNA form, the CDR3 reads TGTGCCAGCACCAAAGACCCCGGACAAGAGACCCAGTACTTC. Combining the CDR3 with reference TRBV9 and TRBJ2-5 gives the whole variable domain DSGVTQTPKHLITATGQRVTLRCSPRSGDLSVYWYQQSLDQGLQFLIQYYNGEERAKGNILERFSAQQFPDLHSELNLSSLELGDSALYFCASTKDPGQETQYFGPGTRLLVL.